This is a list of T cell receptor beta chains from one sample in a study of blood T cell repertoires in COVID-19. Using immunoSEQ multiplex PCR, the repertoire was profiled, and TCRdb retains in-frame clones only, with some absent. Here the sample spans more than 200,000 clones, approximately 80% being singletons. The sample consisted of peripheral blood. These receptors were obtained from an elderly woman with active or convalescent COVID-19. The CDR3 runs from the conserved cysteine through the conserved F or W. The order of the fields is CDR3 DNA, CDR3 protein, clone size, V gene, J gene, D gene. The D gene is left open where the match is weak. A clone size is listed for some rows: how often the clone was seen (once, few, many), or a class if it is expanded.

TGTGCCTGGGACAGGGATAGGTCCTATAATTCACCCCTCCACTTT,CAWDRDRSYNSPLHF,-,TRBV30,TRBJ1-6,TRBD1
TGTGCCAGTAGTGAGCGCACCGGGGAGCTGTTTTTT,CASSERTGELFF,-,TRBV19,TRBJ2-2,-
TGTGCCATCAGTGCCGGGACTAGCACAGATACGCAGTATTTT,CAISAGTSTDTQYF,-,TRBV10-3,TRBJ2-3,-
TGTGCCAGCAGTCTTACAGGGGGGCGGACCGGGGAGCTGTTTTTT,CASSLTGGRTGELFF,-,TRBV28,TRBJ2-2,TRBD1
TGCAGTGCTAGTGGGGGCCTCTATGGCTACACCTTC,CSASGGLYGYTF,once,TRBV20-1,TRBJ1-2,-
TGTGCCAGCAGCCCCGGACTGCAAGAGACCCAGTACTTC,CASSPGLQETQYF,-,TRBV5-6,TRBJ2-5,-
TGTGCCAGTAGACTACAGGGGTGGGCGAATCAGCCCCAGCATTTT,CASRLQGWANQPQHF,-,TRBV19,TRBJ1-5,TRBD1
TGTGCCAGCAGCCTGGATAGCGGGAGGAGAGGGGAGACCCAGTACTTC,CASSLDSGRRGETQYF,-,TRBV7-8,TRBJ2-5,TRBD2
TGTGCCAGTAGCCGGGACAGGAGATACAATGAGCAGTTCTTC,CASSRDRRYNEQFF,-,TRBV19,TRBJ2-1,TRBD1
TGTGCCTGGAGTACGGTCGGGAGGAAGTTCTTC,CAWSTVGRKFF,-,TRBV30,TRBJ2-1,TRBD2